Presented here are 26 T cell receptor beta chains from one specimen sequenced in a study of T cell responses to AZD1222 COVID-19 vaccine. The table came from immunoSEQ multiplex PCR; TCRdb's copy has only in-frame clones and leaves some out. The sample gives some 100,000 clones, around nine tenths of which show up once; 3% to 3.5% is in the top ten. The sample consisted of peripheral blood, taken on day 0 of AZD1222 vaccination. The receptor set was obtained from an adult in good health.

The chain is built from TRBV5-4 and TRBJ1-1, with a weak D call TRBD1 (6 bases). V lost 4 bases and J lost 1, with 8 bases in between. Germline V CDR1 and CDR2: SGHNT, YYREEE (reference sequence). The CDR3 is made up of 13 amino acids. CDR3 region: CASSTTGNTEAFF. The DNA of the CDR3 is TGTGCCAGCAGCACGACAGGGAACACTGAAGCTTTCTTT.

This chain links TRBV19 with TRBJ1-2; TRBD1 is a possible D gene (6 bases). The CDR3 is 17 amino acids. The germline V and J ends were trimmed by 7 bases and 0 bases, with 21 bases remaining between them. CDR1 LNHDA and CDR2 SQIVND come from the germline V gene (reference sequence). The CDR3 nucleotides read TGTGCCAGTACCGATCCGGGACAAACCACCGCTAACTATGGCTACACCTTC. Translated: CASTDPGQTTANYGYTF.

This clone showed up just once. Here the CDR3 reads CASRSRDWSPLHF. Here the CDR3 DNA reads TGTGCCAGCAGGTCCAGGGATTGGTCACCCCTCCACTTT. The chain links TRBV2 to TRBJ1-6, with D possibly being TRBD1 (5 bases). V was trimmed by 6 bases and J by 10 bases, leaving 13 bases between them. Looked up from germline, CDR1 is SNHLY and CDR2 is FYNNEI. The CDR3 is made up of 13 amino acids.

The chain joins TRBV25-1 to TRBJ2-1; 10 nucleotides agree with TRBD1. CDR1 is MGHDK, CDR2 SYGVNS, per germline. There are 14 residues in the CDR3. Germline trimming cut 5 bases from V and 13 bases from J; bases unmatched to any gene: 11. In DNA, the CDR3 is TGTGCCAGCAGTCTAACCGGGACAGGGGAGCAACAGTTCTTC. Residues: CASSLTGTGEQQFF.

J is TRBJ1-2 and V is TRBV7-8, with D tentatively TRBD1 (5 bases). The V end was cut by 1 base, the J end by 7 bases, with 25 bases between. The length of the CDR3 is 18 residues. The V gene's germline CDR1 is SGHVS and CDR2 FQNEAQ. CDR3 sequence: CASSLVVGRGKSSGGYTF. DNA for the CDR3: TGTGCCAGCAGCTTAGTGGTGGGAAGGGGAAAGAGTTCGGGTGGCTACACCTTC.

The rearrangement links TRBV27 to TRBJ1-1; D is unclear. Germline-derived CDR1 and CDR2 are MNHEY and SMNVEV (reference sequence). The CDR3 contains 15 residues. Trimming removed 5 bases at V and 0 bases at J, with 13 bases between. Written as DNA, the CDR3 is TGTGCCAGCAGTCCCCCGGGCAGGTTGAACACTGAAGCTTTCTTT. This gives the protein CASSPPGRLNTEAFF.

This chain uses TRBV5-1 with TRBJ2-2; maybe TRBD2 (6 bases). Germline V CDR1 and CDR2: SGHRS, YFSETQ. The CDR3 has 16 amino acids. The V and J ends lost 2 bases and 6 bases respectively, with 17 bases between them. CDR3 amino acids: CASSLGTFSVSGELFF. The CDR3, as DNA: TGCGCCAGCAGCTTAGGGACTTTCTCTGTATCCGGGGAGCTGTTTTTT.

The chain joins TRBV30 to TRBJ1-5; D is uncertain. CDR3 length: 13 amino acids. Germline V gene data show CDR1 as GTSNPN and CDR2 as SVGIG (reference sequence). V was clipped by 4 bases and J by 4 bases, with 11 bases between them. The CDR3 region is CAWTAGSNQPQHF. In DNA, the CDR3 is TGTGCCTGGACCGCCGGGAGTAATCAGCCCCAGCATTTT.

V usage is TRBV28 and J usage is TRBJ2-7, with 9 bases that match TRBD1. The CDR3 covers 13 residues. J gave up 3 bases and V 7 bases, and 4 bases lay outside the gene matches. CDR1 is MDHEN, CDR2 SYDVKM, per germline. The CDR3 DNA reads TGTGCCAGCAATAGACAGGGGGGCTACGAGCAGTACTTC. Its protein product is CASNRQGGYEQYF.

CDR3 amino acids: CASRFRVSGANVLTF. DNA for the CDR3: TGTGCCAGCAGATTCAGGGTTTCTGGGGCCAACGTCCTGACTTTC. The chain is built from TRBV5-8 and TRBJ2-6, with D maybe TRBD1 (5 bases). Germline V gene lookup returns CDR1 SGHTS and CDR2 YDEGEE. Trimming left V 5 bases short and J 1 base short, with 10 bases between. CDR3 length: 15 residues.

The chain has TRBV7-9 and TRBJ2-4, with 7 positions matching TRBD2. Germline trimming cut 1 base from V and 9 bases from J; bases unmatched to any gene: 6. This CDR3 has 14 amino acids. The germline V gene has CDR1 SEHNR and CDR2 FQNEAQ (reference sequence). CDR3 residues: CASSLGGLVGIQYF. CDR3 coding DNA: TGTGCCAGCAGCTTAGGAGGACTAGTCGGCATTCAGTACTTC.

This clone was seen only once. The chain uses TRBV6-1 and TRBJ2-1, with D possibly being TRBD1 or TRBD2 (5 bases each). The CDR3 has 14 amino acids. The V end was cut by 0 bases, the J end by 6 bases, with 9 bases between. From germline, CDR1 is MNHNS and CDR2 SASEGT. The CDR3 spells CASSEAGPFNEQFF. The CDR3 DNA reads TGTGCCAGCAGTGAAGCGGGACCGTTCAATGAGCAGTTCTTC.

This chain connects TRBV18 to TRBJ2-3; D is ambiguous. This CDR3 comprises 12 residues. The V gene's germline CDR1 is KGHSH and CDR2 LQKENI. V gave up 6 bases and J gave up 6 bases, with 10 bases separating them. The CDR3 DNA sequence: TGTGCCAGCTCTCAGATGGGGGATACGCAGTATTTT. Protein: CASSQMGDTQYF.

This clone was counted a few times. The V and J genes are TRBV10-3 and TRBJ1-5; the D is unclear. The CDR3 covers 14 residues. The germline gives CDR1 ENHRY, CDR2 SYGVKD. The ends were cut back, 0 bases at V and 7 bases at J, with 10 bases in the middle. CDR3 nucleotide sequence: TGTGCCATCAGTGAGTCGGCAGGAAGGCAGCCCCAGCATTTT. It specifies CAISESAGRQPQHF.

This chain joins TRBV7-6 and TRBJ2-2; 7 bases align to TRBD1. The length of the CDR3 is 15 residues. V gave up 2 bases and J gave up 6 bases; unmatched junction bases: 6. In germline, CDR1 is SGHVS, CDR2 FNYEAQ. The CDR3 DNA reads TGTGCCAGCAGCTTATGGGACAGTATCTCCGGGGAGCTGTTTTTT. Amino acids: CASSLWDSISGELFF.

J is TRBJ2-2 and V is TRBV3-1 (or the pseudogene TRBV3-2); a weak D match, TRBD1 (5 bases). The V and J ends lost 6 bases and 6 bases respectively, with 14 bases between them. The germline V gene encodes CDR1 LGHDT and CDR2 YNNKEL (reference sequence). The CDR3 covers 14 residues. As DNA, the CDR3 is TGTGCCAGCAGATCCCCCAGGGTCGCCGGGGAGCTGTTTTTT. Encoded protein: CASRSPRVAGELFF.

V is TRBV9 and J is TRBJ1-2; D unclear. Germline V gene sequence: CDR1 SGDLS, CDR2 YYNGEE. V lost 2 bases and J lost 6, with 11 bases in between. The CDR3 is made up of 13 amino acids. This CDR3 reads CASSVSTKNGYTF. In DNA form, the CDR3 reads TGTGCCAGCAGCGTTTCCACGAAGAATGGCTACACCTTC.

The CDR3 nucleotides are TGTGCCTGGAGTAGGGACAGGGACGGACAGCCCCAGCATTTT. Translation: CAWSRDRDGQPQHF. This chain joins TRBV30 and TRBJ1-5; 9 positions match TRBD1. The trim removed 2 bases at V and 7 bases at J, leaving 6 bases unmatched. CDR3 length equals 14 residues. CDR1 is GTSNPN and CDR2 is SVGIG in the germline V gene (reference sequence).

The gene calls are TRBV6-2 or TRBV6-3 and TRBJ1-5, with 7 bases matching TRBD1. The CDR3 totals 14 residues. CDR1 and CDR2 from the germline V gene are MNHEY and SVGEGT. V shed 6 bases and J 4 bases; nucleotides not matched to a gene: 6. CDR3 in amino acids: CASSPTGTNQPQHF. CDR3 bases: TGTGCCAGCAGCCCGACAGGGACAAATCAGCCCCAGCATTTT.

V is TRBV5-5 and J is TRBJ1-4, with D possibly matching TRBD1 (5 bases). V was shortened by 4 bases and J by 0 bases, with 16 bases between the two germline ends. The CDR3 is 17 residues long. Germline V gives CDR1 SGHKS, CDR2 YYEKEE (reference sequence). The CDR3 spells CASSITGRFATNEKLFF. The CDR3 DNA is TGTGCCAGCAGCATCACGGGACGGTTTGCAACTAATGAAAAACTGTTTTTT.

In its sample, this clone was seen once. This sample includes further DNA sequences coding for the same CDR3. The chain carries TRBV4-3 and TRBJ1-6; 7 nucleotides agree with TRBD1. This CDR3 is built from 14 residues. Germline loops: CDR1 LGHNA, CDR2 YSLEER. After removal of 6 bases from V and 7 bases from J, the junction contained 6 bases not matched to a gene. The CDR3 reads CASSQDRRNSPLHF. The CDR3 nucleotides read TGCGCCAGCAGTCAGGACAGGAGAAATTCACCCCTCCACTTT.

V usage is TRBV10-3 and J usage is TRBJ1-6; a possible D gene is TRBD1 (5 bases). Between the trimmed V and J ends, which lost 2 bases and 4 bases, there was a span of 15 bases. CDR3 size: 17 residues. Germline V gives CDR1 ENHRY, CDR2 SYGVKD. CDR3 coding DNA: TGTGCCATCAGTGAGACGGGTAGACAGAATTATAATTCACCCCTCCACTTT. Its protein product is CAISETGRQNYNSPLHF.

The gene calls are TRBV9 and TRBJ1-6; TRBD1 might be the D (6 bases). Germline CDR1 reads SGDLS; CDR2 reads YYNGEE. V was shortened by 0 bases and J by 7 bases, with 11 bases between the two germline ends. This CDR3 spans 15 amino acids. CDR3 amino acids: CASSVEQGWNSPLHF. The CDR3 DNA reads as TGTGCCAGCAGCGTAGAACAGGGTTGGAATTCACCCCTCCACTTT.

The chain has TRBV3-1 (or the pseudogene TRBV3-2) and TRBJ1-3, with 8 bases matching TRBD1. The ends lost 4 bases at V and 0 bases at J; junction bases unmatched: 5. Germline CDR1 is LGHDT and CDR2 is YNNKEL (reference sequence). CDR3 length: 16 residues. CDR3 coding DNA: TGTGCCAGCAGCCTCCGACAGGGGAGCTCTGGAAACACCATATATTTT. Translation gives CASSLRQGSSGNTIYF.

The rearrangement links TRBV7-2 to TRBJ2-1; maybe TRBD2 (5 bases). Trimming took 5 bases from V and 3 from J, leaving 14 bases between them. Germline V gives CDR1 SGHTA, CDR2 FQGNSA. This CDR3 region has 15 residues. This CDR3 is CASSPTRQVYNEQFF. Written as DNA, the CDR3 is TGTGCCAGCAGCCCCACTAGGCAGGTCTACAATGAGCAGTTCTTC. The whole variable domain, remainder taken from reference TRBV7-2 and TRBJ2-1, is GAGVSQSPSNKVTEKGKDVELRCDPISGHTALYWYRQSLGQGLEFLIYFQGNSAPDKSGLPSDRFSAERTGGSVSTLTIQRTQQEDSAVYLCASSPTRQVYNEQFFGPGTRLTVL.

The V and J genes are TRBV5-5 and TRBJ1-5; no definite D call. Deletions cut 3 bases from V and 9 bases from J, with 22 bases between. Germline V gene sequence: CDR1 SGHKS, CDR2 YYEKEE (reference sequence). This CDR3 is built from 16 residues. CDR3: CASSSGLGPTDRPQHF. CDR3 nucleotide sequence: TGTGCCAGCAGCTCCGGTCTCGGGCCAACAGATCGGCCCCAGCATTTT.